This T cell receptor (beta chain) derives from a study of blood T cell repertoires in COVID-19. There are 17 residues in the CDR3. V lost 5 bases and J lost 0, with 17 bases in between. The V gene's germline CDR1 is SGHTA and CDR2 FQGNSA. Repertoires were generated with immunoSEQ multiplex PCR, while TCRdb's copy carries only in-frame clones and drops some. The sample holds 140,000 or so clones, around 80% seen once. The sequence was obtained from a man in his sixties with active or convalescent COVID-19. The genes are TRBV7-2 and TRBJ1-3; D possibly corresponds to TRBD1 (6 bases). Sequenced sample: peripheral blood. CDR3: CASSAYRALGSGNTIYF. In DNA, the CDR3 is TGTGCCAGCAGCGCCTACAGGGCTTTGGGCTCTGGAAACACCATATATTTT.